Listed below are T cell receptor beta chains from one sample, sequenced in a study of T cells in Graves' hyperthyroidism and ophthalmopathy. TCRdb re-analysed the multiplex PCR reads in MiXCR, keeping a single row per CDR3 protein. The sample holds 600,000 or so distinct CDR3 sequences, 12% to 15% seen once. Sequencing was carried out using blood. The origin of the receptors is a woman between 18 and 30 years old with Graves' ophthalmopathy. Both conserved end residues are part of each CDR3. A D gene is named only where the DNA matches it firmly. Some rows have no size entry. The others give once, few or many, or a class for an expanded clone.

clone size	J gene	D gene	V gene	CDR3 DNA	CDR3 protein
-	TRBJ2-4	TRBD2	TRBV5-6	TGTGCCAGCAGCTCCATCCTCTCCCGGGGGGGTGACATTCAGTACTTC	CASSSILSRGGDIQYF
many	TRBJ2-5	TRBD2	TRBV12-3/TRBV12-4	TGTGCCAGCAGTCCTAGCGGGAGTACCGAGACCCAGTACTTC	CASSPSGSTETQYF
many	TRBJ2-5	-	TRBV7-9	TGTGCCAGCAGCCCTGCGTCCGGGGCCCAGTACTTC	CASSPASGAQYF
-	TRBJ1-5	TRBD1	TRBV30	TGTGCCTGGAGTCGGCTCGACAGGGATGTCTGGAGCAATCAGCCCCAGCATTTT	CAWSRLDRDVWSNQPQHF
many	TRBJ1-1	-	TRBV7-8	TGTGCCAGCAGGGGATCCGGAGGGTTGATGAACACTGAAGCTTTCTTT	CASRGSGGLMNTEAFF
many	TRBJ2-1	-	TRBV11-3	TGTGCCAGCAGCTTAGATCGCGTTGGGGGAAGCTCCTACAATGAGCAGTTCTTC	CASSLDRVGGSSYNEQFF
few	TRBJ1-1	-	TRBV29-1	TGCAGCGTTGAACGGACGGGAAACACTGAAGCTTTCTTT	CSVERTGNTEAFF
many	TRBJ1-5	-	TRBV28	TGTGCCAGCAGTTTGGTCAGTAGCAATCAGCCCCAGCATTTT	CASSLVSSNQPQHF
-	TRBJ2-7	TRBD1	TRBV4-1	TGCGCCAGCAGCCAAGGACAGGGGGCAATCAGCGAGCAGTACTTC	CASSQGQGAISEQYF
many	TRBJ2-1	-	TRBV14	TGTGCCAGCAGCCCGCGGACAGTTAATGAGCAGTTCTTC	CASSPRTVNEQFF
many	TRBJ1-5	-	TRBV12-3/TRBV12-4	TGTGCCAGCAGCCTAAGGGGCTGGTTAAGCAATCAGCCCCAGCATTTT	CASSLRGWLSNQPQHF
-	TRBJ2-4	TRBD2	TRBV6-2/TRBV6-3	TGTGCCAGCAGCACGAGCGGGAGGGTTCAGTACTTC	CASSTSGRVQYF
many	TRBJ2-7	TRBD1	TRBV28	TGTGCCAGCAGTTTCCCCGGACAGGGGCCCGCCTACGAGCAGTACTTC	CASSFPGQGPAYEQYF
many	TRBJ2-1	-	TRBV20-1	TGCAGTGCCTCCCCGGCAAGGTCCGGTTATTACAATGAGCAGTTCTTC	CSASPARSGYYNEQFF
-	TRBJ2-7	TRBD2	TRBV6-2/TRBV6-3	TGTGCCAGCAGATACACTAGCGGGAGGAACTCCTACGAGCAGTACTTC	CASRYTSGRNSYEQYF
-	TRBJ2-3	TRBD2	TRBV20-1	TGCAGTGCAATCATAGCGGGAGAAGCGCGAGATACGCAGTATTTT	CSAIIAGEARDTQYF
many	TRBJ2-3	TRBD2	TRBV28	TGTGCCAGCAGTTCGGGACTAGCGGGAGGCATTGCAGATACGCAGTATTTT	CASSSGLAGGIADTQYF
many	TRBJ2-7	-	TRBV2	TGTGCCAGCAGCGTAGACGGGAACGAGCAGTACTTC	CASSVDGNEQYF
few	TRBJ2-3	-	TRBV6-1	TGTGCCAGCAGTCCGAGCGGGACAGCTGGAGATACGCAGTATTTT	CASSPSGTAGDTQYF
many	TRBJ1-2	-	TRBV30	TGTGCCTGGAGTGTTGGCGGGCTGGCGATCGGCTACACCTTC	CAWSVGGLAIGYTF
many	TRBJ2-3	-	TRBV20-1	TGCAGTGCAACGGGACTCCCGAGCACAGATACGCAGTATTTT	CSATGLPSTDTQYF
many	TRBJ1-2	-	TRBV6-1	TGTGCCACCGACGGGGGGCCAACTAACTATGGCTACACCTTC	CATDGGPTNYGYTF